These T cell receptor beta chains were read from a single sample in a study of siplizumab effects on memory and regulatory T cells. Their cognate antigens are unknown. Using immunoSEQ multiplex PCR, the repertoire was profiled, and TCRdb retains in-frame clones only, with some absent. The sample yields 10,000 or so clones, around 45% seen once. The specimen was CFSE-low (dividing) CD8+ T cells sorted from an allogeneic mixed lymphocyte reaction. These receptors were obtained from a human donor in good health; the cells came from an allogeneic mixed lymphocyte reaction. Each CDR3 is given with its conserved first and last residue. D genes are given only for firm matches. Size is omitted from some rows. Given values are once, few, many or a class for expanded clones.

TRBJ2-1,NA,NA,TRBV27,TGTGCCAGCAGTTTGACGGCAGCTAGTGGCTACAATGAGCAGTTCTTC,CASSLTAASGYNEQFF
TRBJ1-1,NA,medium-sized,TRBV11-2,TGTGCCAGCAGCTTACTCGAGGGGGACACTGAAGCTTTCTTT,CASSLLEGDTEAFF
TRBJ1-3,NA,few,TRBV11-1,TGTGCCAGCAGCTTAGGTCGTCTGGGGGGAAACACCATATATTTT,CASSLGRLGGNTIYF
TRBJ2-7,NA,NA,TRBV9,TGTGCCAGCAGCCTCCGGGGGCTTGCGGGCGAGCAGTACTTC,CASSLRGLAGEQYF
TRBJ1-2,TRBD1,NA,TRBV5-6,TGTGCCAGCATCCCACTCTGGACAGGGGGAAACTATGGCTACACCTTC,CASIPLWTGGNYGYTF
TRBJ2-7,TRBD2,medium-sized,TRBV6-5,TGTGCCAGCAGTTACTGGGGGGGAGGTCAGACGGACGAGCAGTACTTC,CASSYWGGGQTDEQYF
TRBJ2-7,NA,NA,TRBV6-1,TGTGCCAGCAGTGAAGCGCACTTCGGTGGGGGATACGAGCAGTACTTC,CASSEAHFGGGYEQYF
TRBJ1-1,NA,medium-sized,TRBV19,TGTGCCAGTAGTATTGGTGTGGGCACTGAAGCTTTCTTT,CASSIGVGTEAFF
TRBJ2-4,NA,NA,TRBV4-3,TGCGCCAGCAGCCAAGATGCCGGGCCGTATAACATTCAGTACTTC,CASSQDAGPYNIQYF
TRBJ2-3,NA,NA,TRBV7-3,TGTGCCAGCAGCTTAGCCAGGACAGGCACAGATACGCAGTATTTT,CASSLARTGTDTQYF
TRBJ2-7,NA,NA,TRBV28,TGTGCCACTCGGCGCGGGGGCGGCTACGAGCAGTACTTC,CATRRGGGYEQYF
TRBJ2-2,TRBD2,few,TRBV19,TGTGCCAGTCAGCTAGCGGGGGCCACGAACACCGGGGAGCTGTTTTTT,CASQLAGATNTGELFF
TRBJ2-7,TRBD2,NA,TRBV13,TGTGCCAGCAGTCCAGGGACTAGCGGCTACGAGCAGTACTTC,CASSPGTSGYEQYF
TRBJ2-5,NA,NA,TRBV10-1,TGCGCCAGCAGTGATGGTCTAGGAGAGACCCAGTACTTC,CASSDGLGETQYF
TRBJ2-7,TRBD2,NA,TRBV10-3,TGTGCCAGCAGTCCCTCGGGGGGGAGTAACTACGAGCAGTACTTC,CASSPSGGSNYEQYF
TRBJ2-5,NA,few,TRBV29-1,TGCAGCGTTGACGGGGCGGACAGCCAAGAGACCCAGTACTTC,CSVDGADSQETQYF
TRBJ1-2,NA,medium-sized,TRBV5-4,TGTGCCAGCAGCTTCGTCGGCGGGGGGGATGGCTACACCTTC,CASSFVGGGDGYTF
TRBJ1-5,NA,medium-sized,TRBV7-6,TGTGCCAGCAGCTGGGGAGGGGGGCAGCCCCAGCATTTT,CASSWGGGQPQHF
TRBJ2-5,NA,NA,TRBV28,TGTGCCAGCAGTCCCTCGGTGAGAGCTCAGTACTTC,CASSPSVRAQYF
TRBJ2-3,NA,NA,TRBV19,TGTGCCAGTAGTATAGTACCGGGGACAGTAGCGGCAGATACGCAGTATTTT,CASSIVPGTVAADTQYF
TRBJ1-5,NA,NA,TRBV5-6,TGTGCCAGCAGCTTAAAACAGCCTTTCAATCAGCCCCAGCATTTT,CASSLKQPFNQPQHF
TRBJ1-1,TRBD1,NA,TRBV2,TGTGCCAGCAGGGAGGGACAGGTAGACACTGAAGCTTTCTTT,CASREGQVDTEAFF
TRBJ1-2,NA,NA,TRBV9,TGTGCCAGCAGCGTAGAGGGGGGCGCCGAGGCCTACACCTTC,CASSVEGGAEAYTF
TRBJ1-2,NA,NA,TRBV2,TGTGCCAGCAGTGAAGGGCCTAGGGATGGCTACACCTTC,CASSEGPRDGYTF
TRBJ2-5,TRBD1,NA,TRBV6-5,TGTGCCAGCAGCCGGACAGGGGGCTTGGAGACCCAGTACTTC,CASSRTGGLETQYF
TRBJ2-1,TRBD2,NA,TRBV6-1,TGTGCCAGCAGTGCCGGGACTAGCGGGGGGAATGAGCAGTTCTTC,CASSAGTSGGNEQFF
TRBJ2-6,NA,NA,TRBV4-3,TGCGCCAGCAGCCCGCTGGCTCAAGGGGCCAACGTCCTGACTTTC,CASSPLAQGANVLTF
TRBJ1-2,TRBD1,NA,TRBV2,TGTGCCAGCAGTGGGACAGGGAACTATGGCTACACCTTC,CASSGTGNYGYTF
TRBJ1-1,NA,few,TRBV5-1,TGCGCCAGCAGCTTGAGCAGGAACACTGAAGCTTTCTTT,CASSLSRNTEAFF
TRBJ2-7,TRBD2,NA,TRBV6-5,TGTGCCAGCAGTTTGGGTCCGGGGGGGCCTCCCTACGAGCAGTACTTC,CASSLGPGGPPYEQYF
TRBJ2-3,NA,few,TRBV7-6,TGTGCCAGGGTGGGGGCGGATACGCAGTATTTT,CARVGADTQYF
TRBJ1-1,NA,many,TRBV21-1,TGTGCCAGCAGCAAAACAGGGCACACTGAAGCTTTCTTT,CASSKTGHTEAFF
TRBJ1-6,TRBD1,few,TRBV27,TGTGCCAGCACTTCCCAGGGGGTCGACGAGAGTACACCCCTCCACTTT,CASTSQGVDESTPLHF
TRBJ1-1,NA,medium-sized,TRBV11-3,TGTGCCAGCAGCTTAGGACGGGGCACTGAAGCTTTCTTT,CASSLGRGTEAFF
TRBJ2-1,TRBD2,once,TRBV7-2,TGTGCCAGCAGTTTACTAGCGGGGGCTGTGAATGAGCAGTTCTTC,CASSLLAGAVNEQFF
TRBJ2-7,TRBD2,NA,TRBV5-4,TGTGCCAGCAGCCCCAGCGGGGACTACGAGCAGTACTTC,CASSPSGDYEQYF
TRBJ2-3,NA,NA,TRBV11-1,TGTGCCAGCAGCTTTTTCACCACACTCCCCGGGGATACGCAGTATTTT,CASSFFTTLPGDTQYF
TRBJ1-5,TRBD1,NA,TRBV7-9,TGTGCCAGCAGCGCCACCCTCGAGGGGGCAAGGCATTTT,CASSATLEGARHF
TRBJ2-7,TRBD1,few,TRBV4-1,TGCGCCAGCAGCCAAGTAAAGGGACAGGGTTTTTACGAGCAGTACTTC,CASSQVKGQGFYEQYF
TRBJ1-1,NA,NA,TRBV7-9,TGTGCCAGCAGCTTAACTGAAGGTGCTGAAGCTTTCTTT,CASSLTEGAEAFF
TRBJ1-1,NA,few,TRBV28,TGTGCCAGCAGTTTGACCAGGACGAACACTGAAGCTTTCTTT,CASSLTRTNTEAFF
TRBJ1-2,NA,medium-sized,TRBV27,TGTGCCAGCAGTTTTCAACAGGCTTATGGCTACACCTTC,CASSFQQAYGYTF
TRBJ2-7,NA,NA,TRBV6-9,TGTGCCAGCAGTTACGTGTCGGTCACCTACGAGCAGTACTTC,CASSYVSVTYEQYF
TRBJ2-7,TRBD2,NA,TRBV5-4,TGTGCCAGCAGCCCCTCCGGGAGGGGGGCCTCCTACGAGCAGTACTTC,CASSPSGRGASYEQYF
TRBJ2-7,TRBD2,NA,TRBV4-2,TGTGCCAGCAGCTTGGGTAGCGGGGCCTCCTACGAGCAGTACTTC,CASSLGSGASYEQYF
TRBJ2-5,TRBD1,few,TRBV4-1,TGCGCCAGCAGCCAAGTAATCCAGGGGGCTGGGGAGACCCAGTACTTC,CASSQVIQGAGETQYF
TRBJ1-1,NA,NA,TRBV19,TGTGCCAGTAGAGCCGCCCAGGGCGCGGGTACTGAAGCTTTCTTT,CASRAAQGAGTEAFF
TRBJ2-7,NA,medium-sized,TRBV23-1,TGCGCCAGCAGTCAATTCGACCAGGGGCTGGGCTACGAGCAGTACTTC,CASSQFDQGLGYEQYF
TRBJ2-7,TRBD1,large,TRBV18,TGTGCCAGCTCTCGCCACAGACAGGGGACTGACCTATCCTACGAGCAGTACTTC,CASSRHRQGTDLSYEQYF
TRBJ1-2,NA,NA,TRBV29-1,TGCAGCGTTGAGAGGCCTGGGGGCTATGGCTACACCTTC,CSVERPGGYGYTF
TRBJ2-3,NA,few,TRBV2,TGTGCCAGCAGTGACCGCCAGACAGATACGCAGTATTTT,CASSDRQTDTQYF
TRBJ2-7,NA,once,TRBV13,TGTGCCAGCAGCGGGGGGCGAACCTACGAGCAGTACTTC,CASSGGRTYEQYF